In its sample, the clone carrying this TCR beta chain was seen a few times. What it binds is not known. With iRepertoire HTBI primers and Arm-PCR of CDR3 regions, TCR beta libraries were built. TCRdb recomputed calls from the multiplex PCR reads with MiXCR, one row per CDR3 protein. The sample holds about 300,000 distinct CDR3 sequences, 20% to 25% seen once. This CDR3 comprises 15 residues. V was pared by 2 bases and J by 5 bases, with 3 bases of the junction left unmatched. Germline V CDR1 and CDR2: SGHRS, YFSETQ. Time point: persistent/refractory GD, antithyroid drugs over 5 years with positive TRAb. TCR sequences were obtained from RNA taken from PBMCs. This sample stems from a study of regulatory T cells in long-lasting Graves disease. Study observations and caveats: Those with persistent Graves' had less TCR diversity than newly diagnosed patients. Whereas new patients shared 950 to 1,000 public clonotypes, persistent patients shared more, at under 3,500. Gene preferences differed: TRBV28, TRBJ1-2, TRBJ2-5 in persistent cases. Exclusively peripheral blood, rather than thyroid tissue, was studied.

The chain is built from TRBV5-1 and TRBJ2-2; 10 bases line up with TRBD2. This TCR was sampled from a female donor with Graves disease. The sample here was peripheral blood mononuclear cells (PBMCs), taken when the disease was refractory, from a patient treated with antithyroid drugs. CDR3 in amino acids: CASSFRTSGTGELFF. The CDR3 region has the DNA TGCGCCAGCAGCTTTAGGACTAGCGGTACCGGGGAGCTGTTTTTT.